One and the same sample provided the 18 T cell receptor beta chains below, sequenced in a study of blood T cells in healthy people across ages. Primed by a sample-barcoded 5' primer and a J-beta primer mix, a second PCR proceeded for 7 to 11 cycles. TCRdb recomputed calls from the 5' RACE reads with MiXCR, one row per CDR3 protein. The sample lists under 2,000,000 distinct CDR3 sequences; less than 50% were seen once. The sample comprised blood. These receptors all stem from a woman aged 40-49 years in good health.

This clonotype was picked up a small number of times. The rearrangement uses TRBV6-2 or TRBV6-3 and TRBJ2-5, with 8 bases identical to TRBD1. The length of the CDR3 is 14 residues. CDR1 MNHEY and CDR2 SVGEGT come from the germline V gene. V shed 5 bases and J 1 base; nucleotides not matched to a gene: 3. DNA for the CDR3: TGTGCCAGCAGTAAACAGGGGGTCCAAGAGACCCAGTACTTC. It yields the protein CASSKQGVQETQYF.

V gene TRBV6-5 combines with J gene TRBJ1-1, with D unresolved. This CDR3 has 14 amino acids. The germline V gene has CDR1 MNHEY and CDR2 SVGAGI. V lost 5 bases to trimming and J lost 3 bases, with 13 bases between them. The DNA of the CDR3 is TGTGCCAGCAGTGCCACGACATTGGACACTGAAGCTTTCTTT. Translating it yields CASSATTLDTEAFF.

V usage is TRBV28 and J usage is TRBJ2-3; 11 bases are shared with TRBD2. CDR1 and CDR2 from the germline V gene are MDHEN and SYDVKM. CDR3 length: 19 residues. V was pared by 7 bases and J by 0 bases, with 15 bases of the junction left unmatched. CDR3 sequence (DNA): TGTGCCAGCACCGCCTCTGCCCGACTAGCGGGGCTTAGCACAGATACGCAGTATTTT. It specifies CASTASARLAGLSTDTQYF.

The J gene is TRBJ2-7, the V gene TRBV11-2; the D gene is possibly TRBD2 (6 bases). The DNA end is a closer match to TRBJ2-5, so the J assignment may be wrong. The length of the CDR3 is 13 residues. CDR1 is SGHAT and CDR2 is FQNNGV in the germline V gene. The CDR3 DNA reads TGTGCCAGCAGCCCGGAGGGGTGGGAGACCCAGTACTTC. Translated: CASSPEGWETQYF.

The chain is built from TRBV5-1 and TRBJ2-1; D gene unclear. Germline V lookup: CDR1 SGHRS, CDR2 YFSETQ. The CDR3 consists of 14 residues. V was trimmed by 1 base and J by 5 bases, leaving 10 bases between them. The CDR3 nucleotides are TGCGCCAGCAGCTTGCCCAGGACCAACAATGAGCAGTTCTTC. Translation gives CASSLPRTNNEQFF.

Only a few counts were recorded for this clonotype. CDR3 bases: TGTGCCAGCAGCTTACTCCCTCGTCAGGCGCTAGCGGGGGCCGGGAGAGAGACCCAGTACTTC. Amino acids: CASSLLPRQALAGAGRETQYF. The rearrangement links TRBV11-2 to TRBJ2-7; 10 positions agree with TRBD2. The DNA end is a closer match to TRBJ2-5, so the J assignment may be wrong. This CDR3 spans 21 amino acids. Germline-derived CDR1 and CDR2 are SGHAT and FQNNGV.

The rearrangement links TRBV20-1 to TRBJ2-1, with a weak D call TRBD1 (6 bases). This CDR3 contains 14 residues. V lost 0 bases, J lost 8 bases, and 14 bases lay in between. The germline gives CDR1 DFQATT, CDR2 SNEGSKA (reference sequence). DNA of the CDR3: TGCAGTGCTAGAGATTGGCAGGGGTCCGATGAGCAGTTCTTC. Its translation is CSARDWQGSDEQFF.

The chain uses TRBV29-1 and TRBJ2-7; 11 positions agree with TRBD2. Losses at the gene ends were 5 bases for V and 1 base for J; bases not matched to a gene: 4. Germline values: CDR1 SQVTM, CDR2 ANQGSEA. This CDR3 spans 14 amino acids. CDR3 nucleotides: TGCAGCGTTCGTCGACTAGCGGGGTCCTACGAGCAGTACTTC. Translation: CSVRRLAGSYEQYF.

This sequence joins TRBV6-2 or TRBV6-3 and TRBJ1-2, with D unclear. Germline CDR1 reads MNHEY; CDR2 reads SVGEGT. The CDR3 extends over 15 amino acids. V was pared by 0 bases and J by 1 base, with 9 bases between. CDR3 residues: CASSYSGLLNYGYTF. In DNA, the CDR3 is TGTGCCAGCAGTTACTCGGGCCTGCTTAACTATGGCTACACCTTC.

V usage is TRBV7-2 and J usage is TRBJ2-5, with 7 bases lining up with TRBD2. The CDR3 loop spans 16 amino acids. CDR1 SGHTA and CDR2 FQGNSA come from the germline V gene. V was clipped by 0 bases and J by 1 base; unmatched bases: 5. The CDR3 region is CASSLASGTTQETQYF. CDR3 DNA sequence: TGTGCCAGCAGCTTAGCGAGCGGGACTACCCAAGAGACCCAGTACTTC.

V is TRBV6-2 or TRBV6-3 and J is TRBJ2-3; D unclear. Germline CDR1 reads MNHEY; CDR2 reads SVGEGT. Trimming left V 7 bases short and J 7 bases short, with 12 bases between. The CDR3 sequence is 12 residues long. In nucleotides, the CDR3 is TGTGCCAGCAACGACTTGCCGAATACGCAGTATTTT. This gives the protein CASNDLPNTQYF.

The chain recombines TRBV6-2 or TRBV6-3 with TRBJ2-1; D not certain. The V gene's germline CDR1 is MNHEY and CDR2 SVGEGT. The CDR3 totals 15 residues. Trimming pared 4 bases from V and 4 bases from J, leaving 14 bases between. CDR3 sequence (DNA): TGTGCCAGCAGTTCCCCACAGTCCATTTACAATGAGCAGTTCTTC. This gives the protein CASSSPQSIYNEQFF.

This clonotype was recorded a few times. The chain combines TRBV27 with TRBJ2-7, with 9 positions matching TRBD1. CDR1 and CDR2 from the germline V gene are MNHEY and SMNVEV (reference sequence). Unmatched junction bases numbered 7, after V lost 4 bases and J lost 3 bases. This CDR3 spans 15 amino acids. CDR3 bases: TGTGCCAGCAGTTATGCCGGGACAGGGTACTACGAGCAGTACTTC. As protein: CASSYAGTGYYEQYF.

Notes on this clonotype: A single base separates this from a much larger clone, so it may be a read error. This sequence joins TRBV9 and TRBJ2-5; D remains unclear. The germline V gene has CDR1 SGDLS and CDR2 YYNGEE. Trimming removed 3 bases at V and 11 bases at J, with 14 bases between. The CDR3 is made up of 12 amino acids. As DNA, the CDR3 is TGTGCCAGCAGCGCCCAGTACAATGAGCAGTACTTC. It codes for CASSAQYNEQYF.

This rearrangement joins TRBV6-2 or TRBV6-3 to TRBJ2-7; the D gene is possibly TRBD2 (6 bases). CDR1 MNHEY and CDR2 SVGEGT come from the germline V gene. The CDR3 runs 15 residues. The V and J ends lost 6 bases and 2 bases respectively, with 17 bases between them. As DNA, the CDR3 is TGTGCCAGCAGCCCGCTAGGAGGGTTAACCTACGAGCAGTACTTC. It codes for CASSPLGGLTYEQYF.

The genes are TRBV6-2 or TRBV6-3 and TRBJ2-1, with TRBD1 matching over 9 bases. The trim removed 2 bases at V and 0 bases at J, leaving 8 bases unmatched. In germline, CDR1 is MNHEY, CDR2 SVGEGT. The CDR3 runs 18 residues. The CDR3 reads CASSYTTGTGSSYNEQFF. CDR3 DNA sequence: TGTGCCAGCAGTTACACGACCGGGACAGGGAGCTCCTACAATGAGCAGTTCTTC.

The count of this clonotype is one. The rearrangement joins TRBV7-9 to TRBJ2-4, with TRBD1 identical over 10 bases. The J call may not be correct, given that the DNA end is closer to TRBJ2-7. This CDR3 comprises 15 residues. Germline V lookup: CDR1 SEHNR, CDR2 FQNEAQ (reference sequence). CDR3 residues: CASSPSWDRGHEQYF. The CDR3 DNA reads TGTGCCAGCAGCCCGAGCTGGGACAGGGGCCACGAGCAGTACTTC.

The V gene is TRBV7-9, the J gene TRBJ1-1; TRBD1 aligns across 7 bases. Germline trimming cut 5 bases from V and 1 base from J; bases unmatched to any gene: 7. From germline, CDR1 is SEHNR and CDR2 FQNEAQ (reference sequence). The CDR3 has 15 residues. The CDR3 DNA reads TGTGCCAGCAGCGCCGACAGGGCCGCGAACACTGAAGCTTTCTTT. It encodes CASSADRAANTEAFF.